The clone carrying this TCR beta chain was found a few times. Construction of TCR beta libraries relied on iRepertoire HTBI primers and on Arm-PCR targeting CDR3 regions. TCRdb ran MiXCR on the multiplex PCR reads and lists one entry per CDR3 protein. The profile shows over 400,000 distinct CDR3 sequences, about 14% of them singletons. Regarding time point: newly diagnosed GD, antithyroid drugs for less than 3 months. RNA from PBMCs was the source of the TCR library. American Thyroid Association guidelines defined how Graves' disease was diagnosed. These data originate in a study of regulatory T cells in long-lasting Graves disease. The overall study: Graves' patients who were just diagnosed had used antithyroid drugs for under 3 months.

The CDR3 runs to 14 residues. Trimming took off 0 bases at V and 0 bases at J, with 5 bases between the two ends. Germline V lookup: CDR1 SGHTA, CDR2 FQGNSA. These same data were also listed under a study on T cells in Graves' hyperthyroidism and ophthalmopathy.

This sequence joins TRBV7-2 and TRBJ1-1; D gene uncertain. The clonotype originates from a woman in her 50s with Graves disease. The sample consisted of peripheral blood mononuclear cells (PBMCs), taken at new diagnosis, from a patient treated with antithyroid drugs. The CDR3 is CASSLAPMNTEAFF. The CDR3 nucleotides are TGTGCCAGCAGCTTAGCACCCATGAACACTGAAGCTTTCTTT. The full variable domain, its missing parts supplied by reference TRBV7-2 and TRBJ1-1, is GAGVSQSPSNKVTEKGKDVELRCDPISGHTALYWYRQSLGQGLEFLIYFQGNSAPDKSGLPSDRFSAERTGGSVSTLTIQRTQQEDSAVYLCASSLAPMNTEAFFGQGTRLTVV.